Listed here are 13 T cell receptor beta chains from one sample, sequenced in a study of OX40 agonist ivuxolimab in advanced cancers. TCRdb's copy holds only in-frame clones and misses some; the assay was immunoSEQ multiplex PCR. Altogether 45,000 to 55,000 clones are present, roughly 94% being singletons, with the ten largest covering about 12%. Sequenced here: CD4+ or CD8+ T cells sorted from blood, sampled in a trial of the OX40 agonist ivuxolimab. These receptors were collected from an adult with an advanced solid tumor such as melanoma, head and neck, liver or kidney cancer.

The chain couples TRBV7-9 to TRBJ1-4; D unresolved. Deletions cut 2 bases from V and 4 bases from J, with 5 bases between. This CDR3 contains 13 residues. Looked up from germline, CDR1 is SEHNR and CDR2 is FQNEAQ (reference sequence). The CDR3 loop is CASSLPFNEKLFF. For the CDR3, the DNA is TGTGCCAGCAGCTTACCGTTTAATGAAAAACTGTTTTTT.

The chain joins TRBV7-9 to TRBJ1-2; possibly TRBD1 for D (5 bases). CDR1 is SEHNR, CDR2 FQNEAQ, per germline (reference sequence). The CDR3 loop spans 14 amino acids. Here the CDR3 DNA reads TGTGCAGCGGCGGGGGGGAGCCAGGTTGATGGCTACACCTTC. The encoded protein is CAAAGGSQVDGYTF. Full variable domain (remainder filled in from reference TRBV7-9 and TRBJ1-2): DTGVSQNPRHKITKRGQNVTFRCDPISEHNRLYWYRQTLGQGPEFLTYFQNEAQLEKSRLLSDRFSAERPKGSFSTLEIQRTEQGDSAMYLCAAAGGSQVDGYTFGSGTRLTVV.

This clone is a singleton in its sample. The chain uses TRBV11-2 and TRBJ2-1; the D is unclear. The germline V and J ends were trimmed by 1 base and 7 bases, with 11 bases remaining between them. This CDR3 is built from 14 residues. Germline values: CDR1 SGHAT, CDR2 FQNNGV. The CDR3 sequence: CASSLAPTPNEQFF. CDR3 sequence (DNA): TGTGCCAGCAGCTTAGCTCCGACTCCAAATGAGCAGTTCTTC.

V is TRBV28 and J is TRBJ2-5; D is perhaps TRBD1 (6 bases). Germline V lookup: CDR1 MDHEN, CDR2 SYDVKM. The CDR3 loop spans 12 amino acids. Trimming removed 5 bases at V and 4 bases at J, with 8 bases between. CDR3 residues: CASSMTGETQYF. The CDR3 nucleotides are TGTGCCAGCAGTATGACAGGAGAGACCCAGTACTTC.

The chain combines TRBV19 with TRBJ1-1; possible D gene TRBD1, 5 bases. CDR3 size: 16 residues. In germline, CDR1 is LNHDA, CDR2 SQIVND (reference sequence). The V end was cut by 3 bases, the J end by 0 bases, with 14 bases between. CDR3 sequence (DNA): TGTGCCAGTAGTATGGGGTGGGGACTGATGAACACTGAAGCTTTCTTT. It encodes CASSMGWGLMNTEAFF.

Remarks on this clone: Other DNA sequences in this sample translate to the same CDR3. V gene TRBV11-2 combines with J gene TRBJ2-7, with no clear D. CDR3 length: 11 residues. V was cut by 5 bases and J by 3 bases, with 5 bases left in between. Per germline, CDR1 SGHAT and CDR2 FQNNGV. CDR3 DNA: TGTGCCAGCAGCCCGGGCTACGAGCAGTACTTC. Its protein is CASSPGYEQYF.

This chain connects TRBV4-1 to TRBJ2-3; no clear D. V gave up 2 bases and J gave up 0 bases, with 12 bases separating them. The CDR3 loop spans 16 amino acids. Germline V gives CDR1 MGHRA, CDR2 YSYEKL. In DNA form, the CDR3 reads TGCGCCAGCAGCCAACCCATAGCAGCTAGCACAGATACGCAGTATTTT. Residues: CASSQPIAASTDTQYF.

The chain couples TRBV6-4 to TRBJ2-3, with D possibly being TRBD2 (6 bases). The germline gives CDR1 MRHNA, CDR2 SNTAGT. The CDR3 contains 15 residues. V was pared by 3 bases and J by 1 base, with 11 bases between. The CDR3 spells CASSEGGSGTDTQYF. The DNA of the CDR3 is TGTGCCAGCAGTGAGGGGGGTTCGGGCACAGATACGCAGTATTTT.

This sequence joins TRBV18 and TRBJ1-3, with D uncertain. CDR3 size: 15 residues. The germline V gene has CDR1 KGHSH and CDR2 LQKENI. Deletions cut 6 bases from V and 0 bases from J, with 12 bases between. The CDR3 coding sequence is TGTGCCAGCTCTCCGGTGATCTTCTCTGGAAACACCATATATTTT. Protein product: CASSPVIFSGNTIYF.

CDR3 sequence reads: CASTGLGDKNIQYF. In DNA form, the CDR3 reads TGTGCCAGCACCGGTTTGGGGGACAAAAACATTCAGTACTTC. The chain combines TRBV13 with TRBJ2-4; either TRBD1 or TRBD2 may fit D (5 bases each). The length of the CDR3 is 14 residues. Germline lookup yields CDR1 PRHDT and CDR2 FYEKMQ (reference sequence). The germline V and J ends were trimmed by 7 bases and 3 bases, with 13 bases remaining between them.

This rearrangement joins TRBV4-3 to TRBJ2-5; D possibly uses TRBD1 or TRBD2 (5 bases each). The CDR3 is 13 residues long. Per germline, CDR1 LGHNA and CDR2 YSLEER. Trimming took 0 bases from V and 5 from J, leaving 7 bases between them. The CDR3 nucleotides read TGCGCCAGCAGCCAAGATGGGGACGAGACCCAGTACTTC. Translating it yields CASSQDGDETQYF.

The chain joins TRBV7-6 to TRBJ1-6; D remains ambiguous. V lost 2 bases and J 9 bases, leaving 14 bases between the germline ends. Germline V gene sequence: CDR1 SGHVS, CDR2 FNYEAQ. The CDR3 has 15 residues. The CDR3 DNA is TGTGCCAGCAGCTTACCCCGAGGGATAAGTTCACCCCTCCACTTT. Its protein is CASSLPRGISSPLHF.

V gene TRBV2 combines with J gene TRBJ2-7; D may be TRBD1 or TRBD2 (5 bases each). This CDR3 region has 12 residues. The V end was cut by 5 bases, the J end by 5 bases, with 10 bases between. From germline, CDR1 is SNHLY and CDR2 FYNNEI. DNA for the CDR3: TGTGCCAGCAGTTGGGACGGGGACGAGCAGTACTTC. Amino acid sequence: CASSWDGDEQYF. The entire variable domain, with the rest obtained from reference TRBV2 and TRBJ2-7, is as follows: EPEVTQTPSHQVTQMGQEVILRCVPISNHLYFYWYRQILGQKVEFLVSFYNNEISEKSEIFDDQFSVERPDGSNFTLKIRSTKLEDSAMYFCASSWDGDEQYFGPGTRLTVT.